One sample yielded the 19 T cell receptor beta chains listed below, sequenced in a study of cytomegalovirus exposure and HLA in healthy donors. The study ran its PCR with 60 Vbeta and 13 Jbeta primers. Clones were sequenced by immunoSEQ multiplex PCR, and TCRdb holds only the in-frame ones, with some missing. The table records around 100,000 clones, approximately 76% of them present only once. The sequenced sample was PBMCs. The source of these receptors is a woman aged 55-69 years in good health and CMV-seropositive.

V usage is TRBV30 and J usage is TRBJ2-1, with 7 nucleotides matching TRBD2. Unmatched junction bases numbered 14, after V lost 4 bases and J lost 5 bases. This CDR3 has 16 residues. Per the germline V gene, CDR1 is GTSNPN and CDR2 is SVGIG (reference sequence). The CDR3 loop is CAWTKGSLAVNNEQFF. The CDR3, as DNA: TGTGCCTGGACCAAAGGAAGTCTAGCGGTGAACAATGAGCAGTTCTTC. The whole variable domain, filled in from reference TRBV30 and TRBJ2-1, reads SQTIHQWPATLVQPVGSPLSLECTVEGTSNPNLYWYRQAAGRGLQLLFYSVGIGQISSEVPQNLSASRPQDRQFILSSKKLLLSDSGFYLCAWTKGSLAVNNEQFFGPGTRLTVL.

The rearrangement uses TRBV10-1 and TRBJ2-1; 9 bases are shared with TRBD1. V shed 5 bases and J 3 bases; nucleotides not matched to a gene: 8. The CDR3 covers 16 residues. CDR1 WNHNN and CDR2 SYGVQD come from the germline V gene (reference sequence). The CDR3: CASSKFTGGGYNEQFF. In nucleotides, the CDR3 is TGCGCCAGCAGTAAATTTACAGGGGGCGGCTACAATGAGCAGTTCTTC.

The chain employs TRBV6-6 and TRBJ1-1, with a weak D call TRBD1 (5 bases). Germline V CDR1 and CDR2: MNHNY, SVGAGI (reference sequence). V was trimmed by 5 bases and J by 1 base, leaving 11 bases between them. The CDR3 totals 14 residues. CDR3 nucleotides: TGTGCCAGCAGTACCGGGACTCCGAACACTGAAGCTTTCTTT. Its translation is CASSTGTPNTEAFF.

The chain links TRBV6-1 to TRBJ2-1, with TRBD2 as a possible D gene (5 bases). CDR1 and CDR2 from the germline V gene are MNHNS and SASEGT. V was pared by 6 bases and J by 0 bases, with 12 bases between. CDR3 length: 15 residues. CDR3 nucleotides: TGTGCCAGCAGCCGAGCGGTGCTCTCCTACAATGAGCAGTTCTTC. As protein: CASSRAVLSYNEQFF.

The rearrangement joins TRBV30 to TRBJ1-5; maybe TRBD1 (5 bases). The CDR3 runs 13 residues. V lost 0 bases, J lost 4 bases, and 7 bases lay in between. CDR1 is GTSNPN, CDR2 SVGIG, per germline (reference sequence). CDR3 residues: CAWSVSGNQPQHF. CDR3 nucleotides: TGTGCCTGGAGTGTGTCAGGGAATCAGCCCCAGCATTTT.

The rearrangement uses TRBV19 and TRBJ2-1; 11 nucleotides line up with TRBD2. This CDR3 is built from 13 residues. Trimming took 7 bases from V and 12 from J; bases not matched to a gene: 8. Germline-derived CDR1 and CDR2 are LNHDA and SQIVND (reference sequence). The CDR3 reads CASTGLAAPGQFF. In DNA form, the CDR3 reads TGTGCCAGTACGGGACTAGCGGCACCTGGGCAGTTCTTC.

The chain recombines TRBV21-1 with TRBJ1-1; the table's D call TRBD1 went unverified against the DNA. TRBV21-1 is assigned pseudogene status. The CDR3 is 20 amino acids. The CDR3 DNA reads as TGTGCCAGCAGAAAGACCGGGCTTGACAGGGATGTAAAGGGGATCATTGAAGCTTTCTTT. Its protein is CASRKTGLDRDVKGIIEAFF.

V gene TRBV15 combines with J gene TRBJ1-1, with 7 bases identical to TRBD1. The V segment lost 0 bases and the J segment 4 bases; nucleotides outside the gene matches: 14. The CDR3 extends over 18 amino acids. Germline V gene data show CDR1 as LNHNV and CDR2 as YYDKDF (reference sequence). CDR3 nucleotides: TGTGCCACCAGCAGAGAATCCATACGCAGGGGGATAGGCACTGAAGCTTTCTTT. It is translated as CATSRESIRRGIGTEAFF. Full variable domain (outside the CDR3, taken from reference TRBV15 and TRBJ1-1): DAMVIQNPRYQVTQFGKPVTLSCSQTLNHNVMYWYQQKSSQAPKLLFHYYDKDFNNEADTPDNFQSRRPNTSFCFLDIRSPGLGDTAMYLCATSRESIRRGIGTEAFFGQGTRLTVV.

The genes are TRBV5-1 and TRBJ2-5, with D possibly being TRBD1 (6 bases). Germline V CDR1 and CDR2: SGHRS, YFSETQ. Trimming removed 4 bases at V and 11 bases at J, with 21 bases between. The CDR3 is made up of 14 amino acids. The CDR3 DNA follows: TGCGCCAGCAGCGTCGCGCCGGACAGAGCGGAGCAGTACTTC. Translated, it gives CASSVAPDRAEQYF. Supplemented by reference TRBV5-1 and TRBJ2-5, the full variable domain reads KAGVTQTPRYLIKTRGQQVTLSCSPISGHRSVSWYQQTPGQGLQFLFEYFSETQRNKGNFPGRFSGRQFSNSRSEMNVSTLELGDSALYLCASSVAPDRAEQYFGPGTRLLVL.

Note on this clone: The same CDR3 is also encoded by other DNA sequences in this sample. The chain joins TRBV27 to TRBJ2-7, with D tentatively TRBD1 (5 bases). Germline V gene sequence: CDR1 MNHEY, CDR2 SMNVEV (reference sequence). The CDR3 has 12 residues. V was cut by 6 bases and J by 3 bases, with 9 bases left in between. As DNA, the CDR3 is TGTGCCAGCAGGGACACAATCTACGAGCAGTACTTC. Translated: CASRDTIYEQYF.

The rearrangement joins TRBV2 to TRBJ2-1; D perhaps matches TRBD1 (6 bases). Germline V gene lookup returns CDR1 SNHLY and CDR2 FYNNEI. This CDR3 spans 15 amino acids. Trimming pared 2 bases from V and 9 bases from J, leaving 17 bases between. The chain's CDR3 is CASSESRGKEGEQFF. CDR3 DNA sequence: TGTGCCAGCAGTGAATCTAGGGGGAAGGAAGGTGAGCAGTTCTTC.

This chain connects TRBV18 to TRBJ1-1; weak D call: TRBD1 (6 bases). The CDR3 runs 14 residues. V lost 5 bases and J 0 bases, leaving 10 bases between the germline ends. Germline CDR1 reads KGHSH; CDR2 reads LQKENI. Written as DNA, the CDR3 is TGTGCCAGCTCATTACAGGGCTTGAACACTGAAGCTTTCTTT. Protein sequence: CASSLQGLNTEAFF. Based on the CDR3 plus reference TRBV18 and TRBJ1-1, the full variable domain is NAGVMQNPRHLVRRRGQEARLRCSPMKGHSHVYWYRQLPEEGLKFMVYLQKENIIDESGMPKERFSAEFPKEGPSILRIQQVVRGDSAAYFCASSLQGLNTEAFFGQGTRLTVV.

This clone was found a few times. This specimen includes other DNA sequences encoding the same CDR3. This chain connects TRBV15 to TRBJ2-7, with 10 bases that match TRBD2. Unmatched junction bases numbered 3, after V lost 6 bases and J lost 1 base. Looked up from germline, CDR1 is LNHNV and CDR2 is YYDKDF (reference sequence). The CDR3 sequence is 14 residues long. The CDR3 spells CATRAAGGSYEQYF. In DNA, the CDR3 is TGTGCCACCAGAGCAGCGGGAGGGTCCTACGAGCAGTACTTC. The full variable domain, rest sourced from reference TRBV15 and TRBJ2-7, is DAMVIQNPRYQVTQFGKPVTLSCSQTLNHNVMYWYQQKSSQAPKLLFHYYDKDFNNEADTPDNFQSRRPNTSFCFLDIRSPGLGDTAMYLCATRAAGGSYEQYFGPGTRLTVT.

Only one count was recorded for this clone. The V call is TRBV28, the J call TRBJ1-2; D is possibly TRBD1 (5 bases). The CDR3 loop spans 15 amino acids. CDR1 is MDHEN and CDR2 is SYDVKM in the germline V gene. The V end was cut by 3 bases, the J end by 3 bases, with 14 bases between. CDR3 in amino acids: CASSLNDSPYYGYTF. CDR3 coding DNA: TGTGCCAGCAGTTTGAATGACAGTCCTTACTATGGCTACACCTTC.

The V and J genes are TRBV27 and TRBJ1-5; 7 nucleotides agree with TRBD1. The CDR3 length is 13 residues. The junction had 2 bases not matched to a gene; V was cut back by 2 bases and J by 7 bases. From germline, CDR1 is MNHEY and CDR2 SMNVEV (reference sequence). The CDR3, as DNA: TGTGCCAGCAGTTTACCAGGGGGGCAGCCCCAGCATTTT. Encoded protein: CASSLPGGQPQHF.

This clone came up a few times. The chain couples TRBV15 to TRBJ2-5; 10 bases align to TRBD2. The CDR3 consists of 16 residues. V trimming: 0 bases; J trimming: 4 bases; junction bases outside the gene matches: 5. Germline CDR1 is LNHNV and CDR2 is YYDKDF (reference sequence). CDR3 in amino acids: CATSREVSGRGETQYF. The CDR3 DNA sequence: TGTGCCACCAGCAGAGAGGTCAGCGGGAGGGGAGAGACCCAGTACTTC.

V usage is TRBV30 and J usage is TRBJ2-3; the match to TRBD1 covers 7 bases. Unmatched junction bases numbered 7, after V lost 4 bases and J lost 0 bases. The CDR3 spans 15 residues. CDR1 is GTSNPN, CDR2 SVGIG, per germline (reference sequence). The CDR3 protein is CAWKILGQSTDTQYF. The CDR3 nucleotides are TGTGCCTGGAAGATTTTGGGACAGAGCACAGATACGCAGTATTTT.

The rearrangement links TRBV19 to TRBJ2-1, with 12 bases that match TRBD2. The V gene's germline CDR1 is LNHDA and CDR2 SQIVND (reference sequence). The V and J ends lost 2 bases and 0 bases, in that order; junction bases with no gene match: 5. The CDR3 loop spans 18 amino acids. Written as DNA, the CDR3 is TGTGCCAGTAGTATAATACTAGCGGGAGGAGTCTCCTACAATGAGCAGTTCTTC. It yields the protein CASSIILAGGVSYNEQFF.

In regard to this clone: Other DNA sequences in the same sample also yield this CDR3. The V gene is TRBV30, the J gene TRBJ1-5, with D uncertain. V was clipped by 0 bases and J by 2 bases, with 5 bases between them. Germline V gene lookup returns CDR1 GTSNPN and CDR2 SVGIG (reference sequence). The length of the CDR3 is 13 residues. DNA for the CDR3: TGTGCCTGGAGTGTGCAGGGCAATCAGCCCCAGCATTTT. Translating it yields CAWSVQGNQPQHF. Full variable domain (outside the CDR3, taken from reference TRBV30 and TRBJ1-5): SQTIHQWPATLVQPVGSPLSLECTVEGTSNPNLYWYRQAAGRGLQLLFYSVGIGQISSEVPQNLSASRPQDRQFILSSKKLLLSDSGFYLCAWSVQGNQPQHFGDGTRLSIL.